This T cell receptor (beta chain) was captured in a study of blood T cell repertoires in COVID-19. Sequencing used immunoSEQ multiplex PCR; TCRdb keeps in-frame clones, though not all of them. The sample contains under 250,000 clones, 87% of which appear only once. CDR3 length: 13 amino acids. The ends were cut back, 0 bases at V and 6 bases at J, with 7 bases in the middle. Per the germline V gene, CDR1 is SGHRS and CDR2 is YFSETQ. This sequence joins TRBV5-1 and TRBJ1-5; D unclear. Sequences were obtained from peripheral blood. The TCR originated in a man younger than 35 with active or convalescent COVID-19. Written as DNA, the CDR3 is TGCGCCAGCAGCTTGGAGCCCGGTCAGCCCCAGCATTTT. Amino acid sequence: CASSLEPGQPQHF.